This is a list of T cell receptor beta chains from one sample in a study of T cells in Graves' hyperthyroidism and ophthalmopathy. From the multiplex PCR reads, TCRdb called clonotypes with MiXCR, one entry per CDR3 protein. The sample records roughly 700,000 distinct CDR3 sequences, over 35% being singletons. The source material was blood. These TCRs come from a woman between 40 and 50 years old with Graves' hyperthyroidism. Each CDR3 is given with its conserved first and last residue. A D gene is named only where the DNA matches it firmly. A clone size is listed for some rows: how often the clone was seen (once, few, many), or a class if it is expanded.

v_call	j_call	d_call	clone_size	cdr3_nt	cdr3_aa
TRBV29-1	TRBJ2-7	-	-	TGCAGCGTTGAAAGTGCCCAGGGTTACGAGCAGTACTTC	CSVESAQGYEQYF
TRBV4-3	TRBJ1-2	-	-	TGCGCCAGCAGCCAAGGGGGGGGTCCCTCGGATGGCTACACCTTC	CASSQGGGPSDGYTF
TRBV6-6	TRBJ1-2	-	many	TGTGCCAGCAGTTGGGAGGACTATGATGGCTACACCTTC	CASSWEDYDGYTF
TRBV9	TRBJ2-7	TRBD2	-	TGTGCCAGCAGTCTTCCGACTAGCGGGAGGGCTTACGAGCAGTACTTC	CASSLPTSGRAYEQYF
TRBV25-1	TRBJ1-1	-	-	TGTGCCAGCAGCCAGACCCGAGCGGGCACTGAAGCTTTCTTT	CASSQTRAGTEAFF
TRBV12-3/TRBV12-4	TRBJ1-2	-	many	TGTGCCAGCAGTGATGAGGGCTACACCTTC	CASSDEGYTF
TRBV6-5	TRBJ1-5	-	many	TGTGCCAGCAGGAAGGGAGCTAGTGTGGGCAATCAGCCCCAGCATTTT	CASRKGASVGNQPQHF
TRBV20-1	TRBJ2-5	-	-	TGCAGTGCTAGAGATTGGCGACAGCCCCAAGAGACCCAGTACTTC	CSARDWRQPQETQYF
TRBV7-2	TRBJ2-3	-	-	TGTGCCAGCAGCTTAGGCGGGTATGGCACAGATACGCAGTATTTT	CASSLGGYGTDTQYF
TRBV12-3/TRBV12-4	TRBJ1-1	-	-	TGTGCCAGCACCCCTTGGGACGGAAACACTGAAGCTTTCTTT	CASTPWDGNTEAFF
TRBV9	TRBJ2-5	-	-	TGTGCCAGCAGACCCAGGGGCGGGACCCAAGAGACCCAGTACTTC	CASRPRGGTQETQYF
TRBV6-5	TRBJ2-5	TRBD1	-	TGTGCCAGCAGTTACGGGGACCGGGACAGGGATCAAGAGACCCAGTACTTC	CASSYGDRDRDQETQYF
TRBV10-2	TRBJ2-2	-	few	TGCGCCAGCAGTGAGAGTAGCAGGGCGGGAACCGGGGAGCTGTTTTTT	CASSESSRAGTGELFF
TRBV7-9	TRBJ1-1	-	many	TGTGCCAGCAGCTCCGACTGGAGAGCTTTCTTT	CASSSDWRAFF
TRBV7-2	TRBJ1-2	TRBD1	many	TGTGCCAGCAGCCCGGGGACAGGGGGTCCTTATGGCTACACCTTC	CASSPGTGGPYGYTF
TRBV19	TRBJ1-5	-	-	TGTGCCAGTAGCTCCTCTGGGGTTTGCCACACTCATGATGCACTGTGTAGCAATCAGCCCCAGCATTTT	CASSSSGVCHTHDALCSNQPQHF
TRBV11-3	TRBJ2-2	-	-	TGTGCCAGCAGCCTCGGTTTGTCGAACACCGGGGAGCTGTTTTTT	CASSLGLSNTGELFF
TRBV4-3	TRBJ1-4	-	few	TGCGCCAGCAGCCAAGCCAGGGGAGGGGATGAAAAACTGTTTTTT	CASSQARGGDEKLFF
TRBV7-2	TRBJ1-6	-	many	TGTGCCAGCAGCTCCCTTAACTGGGATTCACCCCTCCACTTT	CASSSLNWDSPLHF
TRBV18	TRBJ1-1	-	-	TGTGCCAGCTCACCACCGATCCGAACCCAACGAACTGAAGCTTTCTTT	CASSPPIRTQRTEAFF
TRBV20-1	TRBJ1-5	-	few	TGCAGTGCTAGCAGAGGGATAAGCAATCAGCCCCAGCATTTT	CSASRGISNQPQHF
TRBV20-1	TRBJ1-4	TRBD1	-	TGCAGTGCTAGAGTTTGGGACAGTGTCCCTTGGGCTAATGAAAAACTGTTTTTT	CSARVWDSVPWANEKLFF
TRBV12-3/TRBV12-4	TRBJ1-4	TRBD1	-	TGTGCCAGCAGTCAAGACAGGGGGAGTGAAAAACTGTTTTTT	CASSQDRGSEKLFF
TRBV4-3	TRBJ2-2	-	many	TGCGCCAGCAGCCAAGTTGGACGGTCGAACACCGGGGAGCTGTTTTTT	CASSQVGRSNTGELFF
TRBV4-2	TRBJ2-7	-	-	TGTGCCAGCAGCCAAGATCAGGGGACCGGCTCCTACGAGCAGTACTTC	CASSQDQGTGSYEQYF
TRBV5-1	TRBJ1-1	TRBD1	-	TGTGCCAGCAGCTTGGGTGACAGGGGTTGGACTGAAGCTTTCTTT	CASSLGDRGWTEAFF
TRBV4-3	TRBJ2-2	-	-	TGCGCCAGCAGCCAAGATCCGGGCAGGGGATCCACCGGGGAGCTGTTTTTT	CASSQDPGRGSTGELFF
TRBV20-1	TRBJ1-2	-	many	TGCAGGGTCCGGGGGGCGGGTGGCTACACCTTC	CRVRGAGGYTF
TRBV20-1	TRBJ1-5	-	many	TGCAGTGCTAGAGGAGCCAACAATCAGCCCCAGCATTTT	CSARGANNQPQHF
TRBV3-1	TRBJ2-5	-	few	TGTGCCAGCAGCCAAGTCCAGAGAAAGTACTTC	CASSQVQRKYF
TRBV29-1	TRBJ1-1	TRBD1	few	TGCAGCGTTCAAGGACAGGCGCTAACTGAAGCTTTCTTT	CSVQGQALTEAFF
TRBV29-1	TRBJ1-5	-	many	TGCAGCGTAGTGACAGATAGCAATCAGCCCCAGCATTTT	CSVVTDSNQPQHF
TRBV19	TRBJ1-6	-	once	TGTGCCAGTAGGAACCCTTCCTTT	CASRNPSF
TRBV29-1	TRBJ1-2	-	few	TGCAGCGCTGAGGGGGGGGTTCCAGGCGGCTACACCTTC	CSAEGGVPGGYTF
TRBV10-3	TRBJ1-2	-	many	TGTGCCATCAGTGAGAACCTAATGGGGTATGGCTACACCTTC	CAISENLMGYGYTF
TRBV5-1	TRBJ1-6	-	once	TGCGCCAGCAGCTTGGGAGAACAGGGTCACCTCCACTTT	CASSLGEQGHLHF
TRBV2	TRBJ2-1	-	-	TGTGCCAGCAGGAGGGGAGAAAACAATGAGCAGTTCTTC	CASRRGENNEQFF
TRBV4-3	TRBJ2-5	-	-	TGCGCCAGCAGCCAAGAGGGGGGTAGCGCTCAAGAGACCCAGTACTTC	CASSQEGGSAQETQYF
TRBV9	TRBJ2-1	-	-	TGTGCCAGCAGCTTAAGCAGGGAGAAGGATGAGCAGTTCTTC	CASSLSREKDEQFF
TRBV10-1	TRBJ2-2	TRBD1	many	TGCGCCAGCAGTCGGGACAGGCGACTATACACCGGGGAGCTGTTTTTT	CASSRDRRLYTGELFF
TRBV7-2	TRBJ1-6	-	-	TGTGCCAGCAGCTTCATGACGCCTGACAATTCACCCCTCCACTTT	CASSFMTPDNSPLHF
TRBV4-3	TRBJ2-6	-	-	TGCGCCAGCAGCCAAGCTGGGGACGGGGCCAACGTCCTGACTTTC	CASSQAGDGANVLTF
TRBV25-1	TRBJ1-1	-	-	TGTGCCTGGAGTGGTGCTAAAGAAGCTTTCTTT	CAWSGAKEAFF
TRBV10-3	TRBJ2-7	-	-	TGTGCCATCAGTGAGAAACCGGGACGGTACGAGCAGTACTTC	CAISEKPGRYEQYF
TRBV15	TRBJ1-3	-	-	TGTGCCACCGGCAGAGGTAGGACAGCGAGCTCTGGAAACACCATATATTTT	CATGRGRTASSGNTIYF
TRBV9	TRBJ2-6	-	-	TGTGCCAGCAGCGCCACCGGGCCTGGGGCCAACGTCCTGACTTTC	CASSATGPGANVLTF
TRBV19	TRBJ1-5	TRBD1	few	TGTGCCAGTAGTAGAATAAGGGGACAGGGGGATTCGGGAGGCAATCAGCCCCAGCATTTT	CASSRIRGQGDSGGNQPQHF
TRBV4-1	TRBJ1-4	-	few	TGCGCCAGCAGCCAAGTAAGGGGGGCTAATGAAAAACTGTTTTTT	CASSQVRGANEKLFF
TRBV6-5	TRBJ1-4	TRBD1	few	TGTGCCAGCAGTGAAGCAGGGGGAAGTGAAAAACTGTTCTTT	CASSEAGGSEKLFF
TRBV6-5	TRBJ1-1	TRBD1	few	TGTGCCAGCAGTATCGGACAGGGTACCACTGAAGCTTTCTTT	CASSIGQGTTEAFF
TRBV15	TRBJ2-7	-	many	TGTGCCACCAGCAGAGGAGGATCGGGGCCCGAGCAGTACTTC	CATSRGGSGPEQYF
TRBV25-1	TRBJ2-7	TRBD1	-	TGTGCCAGCAGTTTGACGGGACAGATTTTCACCTACGAGCAGTACTTC	CASSLTGQIFTYEQYF